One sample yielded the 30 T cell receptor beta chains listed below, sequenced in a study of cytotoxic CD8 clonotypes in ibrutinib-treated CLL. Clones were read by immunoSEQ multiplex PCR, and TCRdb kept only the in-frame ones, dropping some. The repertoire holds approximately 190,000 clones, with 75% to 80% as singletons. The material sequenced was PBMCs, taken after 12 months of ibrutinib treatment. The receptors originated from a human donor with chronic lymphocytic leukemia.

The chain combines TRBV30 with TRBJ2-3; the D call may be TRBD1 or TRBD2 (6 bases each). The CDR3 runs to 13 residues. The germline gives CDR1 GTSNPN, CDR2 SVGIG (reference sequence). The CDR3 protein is CVHQGTSTDTQYF. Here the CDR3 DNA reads TGTGTCCACCAGGGGACTAGCACAGATACGCAGTATTTT.

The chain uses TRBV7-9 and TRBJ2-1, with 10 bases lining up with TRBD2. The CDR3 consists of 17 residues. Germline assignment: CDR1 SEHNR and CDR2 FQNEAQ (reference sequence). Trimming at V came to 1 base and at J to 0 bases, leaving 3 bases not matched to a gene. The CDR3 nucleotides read TGTGCCAGCAGCTTAGTGGCTAGCGGGAGCTCCTACAATGAGCAGTTCTTC. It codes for CASSLVASGSSYNEQFF. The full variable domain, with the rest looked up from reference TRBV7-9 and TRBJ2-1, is DTGVSQNPRHKITKRGQNVTFRCDPISEHNRLYWYRQTLGQGPEFLTYFQNEAQLEKSRLLSDRFSAERPKGSFSTLEIQRTEQGDSAMYLCASSLVASGSSYNEQFFGPGTRLTVL.

CDR3 DNA: TGTGCCAGCAGGCCACAGGGGAGCTCCTACAATGAGCAGTTCTTC. This codes for CASRPQGSSYNEQFF. This chain joins TRBV27 and TRBJ2-1, with TRBD1 matching over 7 bases. Looked up from germline, CDR1 is MNHEY and CDR2 is SMNVEV (reference sequence). The V and J ends lost 6 bases and 0 bases, in that order; junction bases with no gene match: 5. The CDR3 totals 15 residues.

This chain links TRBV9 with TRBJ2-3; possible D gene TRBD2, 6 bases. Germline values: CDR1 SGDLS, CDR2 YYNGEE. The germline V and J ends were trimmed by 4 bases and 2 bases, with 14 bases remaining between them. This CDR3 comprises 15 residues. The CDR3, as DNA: TGTGCCAGCAGCCTTAGCGGCACCCACACAGATACGCAGTATTTT. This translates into CASSLSGTHTDTQYF.

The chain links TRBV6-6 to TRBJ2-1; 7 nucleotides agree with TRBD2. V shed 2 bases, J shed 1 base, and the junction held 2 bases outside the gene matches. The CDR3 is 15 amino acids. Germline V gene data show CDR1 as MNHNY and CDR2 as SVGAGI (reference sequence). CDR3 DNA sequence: TGTGCCAGCAGTTACCTAGCGGATTCCTACAATGAGCAGTTCTTC. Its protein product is CASSYLADSYNEQFF.

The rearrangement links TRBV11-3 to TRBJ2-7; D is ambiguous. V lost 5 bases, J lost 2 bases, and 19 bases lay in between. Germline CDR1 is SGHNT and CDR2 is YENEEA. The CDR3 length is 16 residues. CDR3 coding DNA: TGTGCCAGCAGCACGACTTTCCGGGTCCCCCCCTACGAGCAGTACTTC. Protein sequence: CASSTTFRVPPYEQYF.

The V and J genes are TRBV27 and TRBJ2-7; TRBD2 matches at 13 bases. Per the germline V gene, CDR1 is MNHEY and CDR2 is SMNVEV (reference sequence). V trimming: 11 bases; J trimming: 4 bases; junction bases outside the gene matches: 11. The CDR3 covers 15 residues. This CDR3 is CAAGLAGVVGYEQYF. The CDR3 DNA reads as TGTGCCGCAGGACTAGCGGGAGTTGTCGGGTACGAGCAGTACTTC.

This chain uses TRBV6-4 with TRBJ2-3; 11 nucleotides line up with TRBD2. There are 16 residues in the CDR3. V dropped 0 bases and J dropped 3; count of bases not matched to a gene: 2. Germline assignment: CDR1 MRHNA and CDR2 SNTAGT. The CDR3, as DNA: TGTGCCAGCAGTGACTCTAGCGGGGGGGGTACAGATACGCAGTATTTT. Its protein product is CASSDSSGGGTDTQYF.

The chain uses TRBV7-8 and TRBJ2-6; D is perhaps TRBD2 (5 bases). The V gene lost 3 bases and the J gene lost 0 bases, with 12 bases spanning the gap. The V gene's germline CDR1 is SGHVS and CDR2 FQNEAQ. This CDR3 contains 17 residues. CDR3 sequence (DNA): TGTGCCAGCAGCTTTTTTGAGCGGAGCTCTGGGGCCAACGTCCTGACTTTC. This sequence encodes CASSFFERSSGANVLTF.

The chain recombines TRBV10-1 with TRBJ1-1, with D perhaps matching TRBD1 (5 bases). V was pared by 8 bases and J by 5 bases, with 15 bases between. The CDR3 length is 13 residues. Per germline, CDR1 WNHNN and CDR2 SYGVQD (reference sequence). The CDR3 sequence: CASGRWGVTEAFF. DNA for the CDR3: TGCGCCAGCGGCCGGTGGGGGGTTACTGAAGCTTTCTTT.

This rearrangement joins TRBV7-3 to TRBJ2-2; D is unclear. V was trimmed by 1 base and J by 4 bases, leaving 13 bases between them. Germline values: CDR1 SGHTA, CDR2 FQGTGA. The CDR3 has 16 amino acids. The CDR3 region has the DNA TGTGCCAGCAGCTTAAATAGGGATTGGTCCACCGGGGAGCTGTTTTTT. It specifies CASSLNRDWSTGELFF.

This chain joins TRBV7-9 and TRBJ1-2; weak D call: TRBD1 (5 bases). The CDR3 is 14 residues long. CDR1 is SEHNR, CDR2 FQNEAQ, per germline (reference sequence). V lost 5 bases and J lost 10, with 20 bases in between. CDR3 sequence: CASSPVGHARAYTF. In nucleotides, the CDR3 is TGTGCCAGCAGCCCGGTGGGGCATGCCCGGGCCTACACCTTC.

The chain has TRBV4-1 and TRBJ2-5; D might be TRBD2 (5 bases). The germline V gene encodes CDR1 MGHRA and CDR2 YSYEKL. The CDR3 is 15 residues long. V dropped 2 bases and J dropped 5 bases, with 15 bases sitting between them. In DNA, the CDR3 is TGCGCCAGCAGCCAAAACGGACTCTTCGCGGAGACCCAGTACTTC. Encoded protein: CASSQNGLFAETQYF.

The CDR3 DNA is TGCGCCAGCAGCCAAGACCCGGCAGCGGGAGGGTACAATGAGCAGTTCTTC. Residues: CASSQDPAAGGYNEQFF. The V and J genes are TRBV4-1 and TRBJ2-1; 10 bases line up with TRBD2. This CDR3 spans 17 amino acids. Germline V gives CDR1 MGHRA, CDR2 YSYEKL. After removal of 0 bases from V and 4 bases from J, the junction contained 6 bases not matched to a gene.

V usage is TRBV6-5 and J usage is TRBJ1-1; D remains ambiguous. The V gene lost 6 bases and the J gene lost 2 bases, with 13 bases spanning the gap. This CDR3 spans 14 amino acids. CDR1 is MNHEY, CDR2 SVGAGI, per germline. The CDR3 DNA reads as TGTGCCAGCAGCCAGAGGCCCTTAAACACTGAAGCTTTCTTT. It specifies CASSQRPLNTEAFF.

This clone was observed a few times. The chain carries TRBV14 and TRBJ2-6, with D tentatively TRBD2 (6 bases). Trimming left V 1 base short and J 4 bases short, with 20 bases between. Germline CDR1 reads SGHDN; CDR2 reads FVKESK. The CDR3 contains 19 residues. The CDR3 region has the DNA TGTGCCAGCAGCCAAGGGGCCCGGGGAGGAACTCTGGGGGCCAACGTCCTGACTTTC. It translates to CASSQGARGGTLGANVLTF. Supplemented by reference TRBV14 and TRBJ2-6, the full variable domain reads EAGVTQFPSHSVIEKGQTVTLRCDPISGHDNLYWYRRVMGKEIKFLLHFVKESKQDESGMPNNRFLAERTGGTYSTLKVQPAELEDSGVYFCASSQGARGGTLGANVLTFGAGSRLTVL.

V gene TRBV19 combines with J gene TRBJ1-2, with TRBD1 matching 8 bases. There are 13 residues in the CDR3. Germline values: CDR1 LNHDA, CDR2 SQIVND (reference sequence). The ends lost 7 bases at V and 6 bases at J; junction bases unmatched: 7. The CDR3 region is CASTKDRGHGYTF. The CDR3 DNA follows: TGTGCCAGTACGAAAGACAGGGGACATGGCTACACCTTC.

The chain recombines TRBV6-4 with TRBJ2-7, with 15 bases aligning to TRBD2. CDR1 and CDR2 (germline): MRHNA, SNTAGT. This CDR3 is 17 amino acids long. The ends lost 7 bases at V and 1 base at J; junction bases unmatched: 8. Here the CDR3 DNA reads TGTGCCAGCAACGGGACTAGCGGGAGGCCTCCTTCCTACGAGCAGTACTTC. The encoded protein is CASNGTSGRPPSYEQYF.

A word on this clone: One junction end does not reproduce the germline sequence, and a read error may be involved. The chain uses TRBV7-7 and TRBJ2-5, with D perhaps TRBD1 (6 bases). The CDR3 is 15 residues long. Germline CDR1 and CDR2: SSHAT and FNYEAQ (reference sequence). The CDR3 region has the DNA TGTGCTAGCAGCTTTGGGTCCCCAGGGGAGGAGACCCAGTACTTC. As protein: CASSFGSPGEETQYF.

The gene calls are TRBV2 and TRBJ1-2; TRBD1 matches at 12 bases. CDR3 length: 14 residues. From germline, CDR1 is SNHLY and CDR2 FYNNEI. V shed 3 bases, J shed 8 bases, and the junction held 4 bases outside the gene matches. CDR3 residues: CASSEGQGARGYTF. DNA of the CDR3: TGTGCCAGCAGTGAGGGACAGGGGGCTCGGGGCTACACCTTC. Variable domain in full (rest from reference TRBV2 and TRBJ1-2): EPEVTQTPSHQVTQMGQEVILRCVPISNHLYFYWYRQILGQKVEFLVSFYNNEISEKSEIFDDQFSVERPDGSNFTLKIRSTKLEDSAMYFCASSEGQGARGYTFGSGTRLTVV.

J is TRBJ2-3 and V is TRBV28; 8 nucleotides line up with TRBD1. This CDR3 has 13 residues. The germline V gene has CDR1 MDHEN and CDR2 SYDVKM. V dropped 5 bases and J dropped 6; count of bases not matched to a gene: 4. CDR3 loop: CASSVYRGDTQYF. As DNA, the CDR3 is TGTGCCAGCAGTGTCTACAGGGGGGATACGCAGTATTTT.

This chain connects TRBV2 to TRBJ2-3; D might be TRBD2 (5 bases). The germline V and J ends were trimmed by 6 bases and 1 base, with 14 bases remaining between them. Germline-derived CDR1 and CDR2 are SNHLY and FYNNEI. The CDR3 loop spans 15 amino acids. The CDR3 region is CASRGLAWGTDTQYF. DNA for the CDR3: TGTGCCAGCAGAGGACTCGCGTGGGGCACAGATACGCAGTATTTT.

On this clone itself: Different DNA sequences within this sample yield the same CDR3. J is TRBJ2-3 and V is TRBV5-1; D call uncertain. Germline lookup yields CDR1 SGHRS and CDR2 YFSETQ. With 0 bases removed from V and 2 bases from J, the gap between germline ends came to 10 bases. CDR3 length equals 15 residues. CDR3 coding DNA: TGCGCCAGCAGCTTGGCCCTCGGATCCACAGATACGCAGTATTTT. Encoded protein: CASSLALGSTDTQYF.

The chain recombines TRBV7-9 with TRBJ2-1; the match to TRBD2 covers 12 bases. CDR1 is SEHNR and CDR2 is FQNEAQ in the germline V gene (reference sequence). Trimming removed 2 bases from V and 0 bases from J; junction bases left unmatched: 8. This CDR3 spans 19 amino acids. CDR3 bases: TGTGCCAGCAGCTTAAGGGGACTAGCGGGCTATAGCTCCTACAATGAGCAGTTCTTC. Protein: CASSLRGLAGYSSYNEQFF.

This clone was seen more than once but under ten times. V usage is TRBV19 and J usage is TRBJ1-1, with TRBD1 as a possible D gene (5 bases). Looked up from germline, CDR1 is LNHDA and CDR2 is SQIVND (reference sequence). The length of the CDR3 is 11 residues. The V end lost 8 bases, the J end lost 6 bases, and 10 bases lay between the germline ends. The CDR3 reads CASVLGAEAFF. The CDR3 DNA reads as TGTGCCAGTGTGCTGGGGGCTGAAGCTTTCTTT.

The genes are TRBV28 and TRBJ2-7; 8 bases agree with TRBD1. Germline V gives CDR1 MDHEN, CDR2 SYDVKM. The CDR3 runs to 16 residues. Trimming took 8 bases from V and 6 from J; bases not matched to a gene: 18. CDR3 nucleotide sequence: TGTGCCAGCCTCCTTAACGGACAGGGAAAGTTGGGCGAGCAGTACTTC. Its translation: CASLLNGQGKLGEQYF. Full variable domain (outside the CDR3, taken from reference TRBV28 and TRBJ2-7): DVKVTQSSRYLVKRTGEKVFLECVQDMDHENMFWYRQDPGLGLRLIYFSYDVKMKEKGDIPEGYSVSREKKERFSLILESASTNQTSMYLCASLLNGQGKLGEQYFGPGTRLTVT.

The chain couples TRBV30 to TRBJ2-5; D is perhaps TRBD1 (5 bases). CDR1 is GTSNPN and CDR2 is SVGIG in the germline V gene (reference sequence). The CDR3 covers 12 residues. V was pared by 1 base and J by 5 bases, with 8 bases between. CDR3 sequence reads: CAWSGGRETQYF. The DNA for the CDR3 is TGTGCCTGGAGTGGGGGCCGGGAGACCCAGTACTTC.

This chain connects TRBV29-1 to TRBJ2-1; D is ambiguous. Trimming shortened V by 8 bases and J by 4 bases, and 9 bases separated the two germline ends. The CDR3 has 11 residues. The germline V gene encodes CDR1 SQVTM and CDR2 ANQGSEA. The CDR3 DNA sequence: TGCAGCACACAGCCTTACAATGAGCAGTTCTTC. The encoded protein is CSTQPYNEQFF.

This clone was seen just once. As DNA, the CDR3 is TGTGCCAGCAGTGAAGACCAGCGGGGGGGTTACAATGAGCAGTTCTTC. Protein product: CASSEDQRGGYNEQFF. The chain carries TRBV6-4 and TRBJ2-1, with TRBD2 matching over 10 bases. CDR1 MRHNA and CDR2 SNTAGT come from the germline V gene. CDR3 size: 16 residues. The J segment lost 4 bases and the V segment lost 3 bases, leaving 6 bases of the junction unmatched.

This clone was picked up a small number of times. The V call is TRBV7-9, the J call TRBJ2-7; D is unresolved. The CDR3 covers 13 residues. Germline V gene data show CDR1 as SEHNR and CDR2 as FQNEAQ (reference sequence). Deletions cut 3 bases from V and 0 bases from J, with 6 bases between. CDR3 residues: CASSFAASYEQYF. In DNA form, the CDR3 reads TGTGCCAGCAGCTTCGCGGCCTCCTACGAGCAGTACTTC.